Listed below are T cell receptor beta chains from one sample, sequenced in a study of shared clonotypes between healthy human individuals. TCRdb's copy holds only in-frame clones and misses some; the assay was immunoSEQ multiplex PCR. Among hundreds of thousands of clones, around two thirds were seen once, and the ten largest hold under 2%. The sample consisted of memory CD4+ T cells sorted from blood. The source of these receptors is a woman under 40 in good health. The conserved cysteine and the conserved F or W are not part of the CDR3 here. Expanded clones get a size class; other rows say once, few or many, or leave the size out.

j_call: TRBJ2-5
clone_size: -
v_call: TRBV11-2
cdr3_aa: ASSPQAIGTQY

j_call: TRBJ2-3
clone_size: many
v_call: TRBV6-6
cdr3_aa: ASSKRGGATDTQY

j_call: TRBJ2-7
clone_size: -
v_call: TRBV28
cdr3_aa: ASSLRYYEQY

j_call: TRBJ1-5
clone_size: -
v_call: TRBV18
cdr3_aa: ASSTGRDQPQH

j_call: TRBJ2-3
clone_size: -
v_call: TRBV19
cdr3_aa: ASSIGGREADTQY

j_call: TRBJ2-5
clone_size: -
v_call: TRBV11-2
cdr3_aa: ASSLVQGFQETQY

j_call: TRBJ2-3
clone_size: -
v_call: TRBV11-2
cdr3_aa: ASIYGDYRTDTQY

j_call: TRBJ2-1
clone_size: -
v_call: TRBV2
cdr3_aa: ASSDYHYNEQF

j_call: TRBJ2-2
clone_size: -
v_call: TRBV11-2
cdr3_aa: ASSFWTGVVGELF

j_call: TRBJ2-3
clone_size: -
v_call: TRBV2
cdr3_aa: ASRDREDTQY

j_call: TRBJ1-1
clone_size: -
v_call: TRBV6-5
cdr3_aa: ASNRAPSTEAF

j_call: TRBJ2-7
clone_size: -
v_call: TRBV5-1
cdr3_aa: ASSLSGAASGDYEQY

j_call: TRBJ2-3
clone_size: -
v_call: TRBV19
cdr3_aa: ASSISGGGTDTQY

j_call: TRBJ1-2
clone_size: -
v_call: TRBV5-1
cdr3_aa: ASSPQGTAELGGYT

j_call: TRBJ2-7
clone_size: -
v_call: TRBV5-1
cdr3_aa: ASMPGSPGYEQY

j_call: TRBJ1-2
clone_size: -
v_call: TRBV25-1
cdr3_aa: ASSGAGSANYGYT